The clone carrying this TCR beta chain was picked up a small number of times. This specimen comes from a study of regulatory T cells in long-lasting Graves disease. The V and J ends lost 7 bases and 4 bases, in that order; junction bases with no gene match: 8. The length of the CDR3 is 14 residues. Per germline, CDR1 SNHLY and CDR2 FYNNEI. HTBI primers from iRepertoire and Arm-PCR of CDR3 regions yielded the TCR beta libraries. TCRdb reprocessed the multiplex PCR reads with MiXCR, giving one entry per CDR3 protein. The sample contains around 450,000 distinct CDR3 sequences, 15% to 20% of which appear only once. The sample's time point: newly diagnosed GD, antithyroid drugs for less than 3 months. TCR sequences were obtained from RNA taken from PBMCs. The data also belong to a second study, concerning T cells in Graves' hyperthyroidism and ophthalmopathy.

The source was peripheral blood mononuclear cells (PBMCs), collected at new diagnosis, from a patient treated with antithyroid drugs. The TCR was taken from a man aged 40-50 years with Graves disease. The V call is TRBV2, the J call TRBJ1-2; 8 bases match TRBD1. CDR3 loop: CASTRTGTGYGYTF. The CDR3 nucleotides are TGTGCCAGCACTCGGACAGGGACGGGCTATGGCTACACCTTC.